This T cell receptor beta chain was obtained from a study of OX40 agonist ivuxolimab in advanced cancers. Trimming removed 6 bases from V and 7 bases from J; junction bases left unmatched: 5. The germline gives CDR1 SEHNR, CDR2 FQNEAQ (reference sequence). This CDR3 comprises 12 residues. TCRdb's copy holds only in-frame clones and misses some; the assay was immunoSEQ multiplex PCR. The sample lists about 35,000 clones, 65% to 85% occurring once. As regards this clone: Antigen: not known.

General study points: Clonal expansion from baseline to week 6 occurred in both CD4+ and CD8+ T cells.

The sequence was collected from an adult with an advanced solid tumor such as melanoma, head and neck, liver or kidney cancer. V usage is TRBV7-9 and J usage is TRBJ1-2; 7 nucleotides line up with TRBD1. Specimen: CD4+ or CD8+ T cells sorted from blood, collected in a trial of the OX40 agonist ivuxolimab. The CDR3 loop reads CASRQGVTGYTF. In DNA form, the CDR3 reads TGTGCCAGCAGGCAGGGGGTAACTGGCTACACCTTC.